This T cell receptor beta chain is from a study of blood T cells in healthy people across ages. Looked up from germline, CDR1 is MNHEY and CDR2 is SVGAGI. The CDR3 is 15 amino acids. V dropped 0 bases and J dropped 5; count of bases not matched to a gene: 4. Together with a sample-barcoded 5' primer, a J-beta primer mix was included in a second PCR lasting about 6 to 11 cycles. TCRdb re-analysed the 5' RACE reads in MiXCR, keeping a single row per CDR3 protein. The profile shows about 800,000 distinct CDR3 sequences, approximately 25% of them singletons. These records were also assigned to another study, of T cells of mothers and their children. As that report states: The sample comes from nine or ten healthy Caucasian donors: mothers and children.

This chain uses TRBV6-5 with TRBJ2-3, with 8 bases identical to TRBD1. The source is a boy between 10 and 17 years old in good health. The sequenced sample consisted of blood. The CDR3 is CASSYSRRGLDTQYF. CDR3 bases: TGTGCCAGCAGTTACTCGCGCAGGGGGCTAGATACGCAGTATTTT.